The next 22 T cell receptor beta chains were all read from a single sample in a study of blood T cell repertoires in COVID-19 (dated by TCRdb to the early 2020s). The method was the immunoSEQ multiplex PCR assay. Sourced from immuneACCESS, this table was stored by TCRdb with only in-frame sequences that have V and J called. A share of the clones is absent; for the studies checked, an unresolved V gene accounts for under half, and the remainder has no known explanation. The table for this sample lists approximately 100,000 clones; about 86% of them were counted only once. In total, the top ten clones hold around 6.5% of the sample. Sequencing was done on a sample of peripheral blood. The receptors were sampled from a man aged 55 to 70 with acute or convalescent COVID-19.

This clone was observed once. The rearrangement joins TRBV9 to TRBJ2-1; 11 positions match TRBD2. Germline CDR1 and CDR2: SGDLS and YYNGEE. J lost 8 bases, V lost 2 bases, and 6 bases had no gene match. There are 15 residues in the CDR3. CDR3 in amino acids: CASSVLAGGFHEQFF. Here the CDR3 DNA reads TGTGCCAGCAGCGTTCTAGCGGGGGGTTTCCATGAGCAGTTCTTC.

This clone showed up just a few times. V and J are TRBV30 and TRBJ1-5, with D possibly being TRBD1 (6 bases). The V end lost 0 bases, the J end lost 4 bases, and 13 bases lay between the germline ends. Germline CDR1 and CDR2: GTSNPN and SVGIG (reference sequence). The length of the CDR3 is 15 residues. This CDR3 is CAWSVQGVQNQPQHF. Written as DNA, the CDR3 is TGTGCCTGGAGTGTACAGGGCGTCCAAAATCAGCCCCAGCATTTT.

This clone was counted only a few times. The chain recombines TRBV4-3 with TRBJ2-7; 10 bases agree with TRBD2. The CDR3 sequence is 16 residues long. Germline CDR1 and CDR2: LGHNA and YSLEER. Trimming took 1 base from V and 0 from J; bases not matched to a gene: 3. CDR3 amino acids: CASSQGLAGDSYEQYF. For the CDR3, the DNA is TGCGCCAGCAGCCAAGGACTAGCGGGTGACTCCTACGAGCAGTACTTC.

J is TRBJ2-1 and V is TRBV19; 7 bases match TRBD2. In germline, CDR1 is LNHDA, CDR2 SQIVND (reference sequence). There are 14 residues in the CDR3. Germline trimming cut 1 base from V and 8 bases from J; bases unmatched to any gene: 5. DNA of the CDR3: TGTGCCAGTAGTATAGGACTAGGGAGGGATGAGCAGTTCTTC. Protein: CASSIGLGRDEQFF.

CDR3 DNA sequence: TGCGCCAGCAGCTTGGAAGTTCGGGATAACATTCAGTACTTC. It yields the protein CASSLEVRDNIQYF. The J gene is TRBJ2-4, the V gene TRBV5-1; possibly TRBD2 for D (5 bases). Trimming removed 0 bases from V and 7 bases from J, with 11 bases in between. Germline CDR1 SGHRS, CDR2 YFSETQ. This CDR3 comprises 14 residues. The full variable domain, its missing parts supplied by reference TRBV5-1 and TRBJ2-4, is KAGVTQTPRYLIKTRGQQVTLSCSPISGHRSVSWYQQTPGQGLQFLFEYFSETQRNKGNFPGRFSGRQFSNSRSEMNVSTLELGDSALYLCASSLEVRDNIQYFGAGTRLSVL.

The CDR3: CASMRGFKNIQYF. In DNA, the CDR3 is TGTGCCAGCATGCGGGGATTCAAAAACATTCAGTACTTC. The chain joins TRBV2 to TRBJ2-4, with D perhaps matching TRBD2 (6 bases). V was clipped by 7 bases and J by 3 bases, with 10 bases between them. CDR3 length equals 13 residues. From germline, CDR1 is SNHLY and CDR2 FYNNEI.

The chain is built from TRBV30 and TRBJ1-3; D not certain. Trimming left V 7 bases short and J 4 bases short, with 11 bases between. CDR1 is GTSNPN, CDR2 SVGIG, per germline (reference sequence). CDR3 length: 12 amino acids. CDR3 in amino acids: CAFSATGNTIYF. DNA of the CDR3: TGTGCCTTCAGCGCGACGGGAAACACCATATATTTT.

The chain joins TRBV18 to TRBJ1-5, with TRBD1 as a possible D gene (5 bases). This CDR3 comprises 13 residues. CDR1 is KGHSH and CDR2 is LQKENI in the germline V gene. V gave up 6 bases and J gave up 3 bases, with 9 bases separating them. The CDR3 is CASSQGDNQPQHF. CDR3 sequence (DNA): TGTGCCAGCTCCCAAGGGGACAATCAGCCCCAGCATTTT.

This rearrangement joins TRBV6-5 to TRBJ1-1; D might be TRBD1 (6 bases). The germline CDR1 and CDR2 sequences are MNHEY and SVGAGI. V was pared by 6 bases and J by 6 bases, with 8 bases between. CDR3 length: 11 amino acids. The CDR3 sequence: CASRTGAEAFF. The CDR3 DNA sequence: TGTGCCAGCAGGACAGGAGCTGAAGCTTTCTTT.

Here the CDR3 reads CASSQRGAGVSNQPQHF. Written as DNA, the CDR3 is TGTGCCAGCAGTCAAAGAGGGGCAGGGGTGAGCAATCAGCCCCAGCATTTT. This sequence joins TRBV6-6 and TRBJ1-5, with D possibly matching TRBD1 (6 bases). The germline V and J ends were trimmed by 5 bases and 1 base, with 18 bases remaining between them. CDR1 and CDR2 (germline): MNHNY, SVGAGI (reference sequence). The CDR3 totals 17 residues.

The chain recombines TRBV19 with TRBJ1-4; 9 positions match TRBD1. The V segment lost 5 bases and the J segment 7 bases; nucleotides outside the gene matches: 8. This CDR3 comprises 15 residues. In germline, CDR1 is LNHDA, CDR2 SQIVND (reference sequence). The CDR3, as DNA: TGTGCCAGTAGTCCTTACAGGGGGCTTCGTGAAAAACTGTTTTTT. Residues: CASSPYRGLREKLFF.

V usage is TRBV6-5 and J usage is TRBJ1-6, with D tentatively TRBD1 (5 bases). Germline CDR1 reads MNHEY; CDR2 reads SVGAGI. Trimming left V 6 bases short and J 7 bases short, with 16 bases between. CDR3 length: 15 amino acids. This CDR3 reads CASRVTRDSNSPLHF. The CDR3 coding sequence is TGTGCCAGCAGGGTAACCCGGGACTCAAATTCACCCCTCCACTTT.

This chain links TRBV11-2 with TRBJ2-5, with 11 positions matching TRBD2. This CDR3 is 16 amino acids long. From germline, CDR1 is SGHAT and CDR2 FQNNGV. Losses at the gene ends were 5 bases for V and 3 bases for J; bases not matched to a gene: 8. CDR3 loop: CASSPGSGGAEETQYF. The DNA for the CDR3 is TGTGCCAGCAGCCCGGGTAGCGGGGGGGCCGAAGAGACCCAGTACTTC.

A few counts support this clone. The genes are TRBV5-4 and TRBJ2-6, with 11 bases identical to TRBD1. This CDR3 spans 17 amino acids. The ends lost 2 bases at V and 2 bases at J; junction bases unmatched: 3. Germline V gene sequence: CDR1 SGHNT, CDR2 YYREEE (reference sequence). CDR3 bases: TGTGCCAGCAGCTTCGGGACAGGGGGTGCTGGGGCCAACGTCCTGACTTTC. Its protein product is CASSFGTGGAGANVLTF.

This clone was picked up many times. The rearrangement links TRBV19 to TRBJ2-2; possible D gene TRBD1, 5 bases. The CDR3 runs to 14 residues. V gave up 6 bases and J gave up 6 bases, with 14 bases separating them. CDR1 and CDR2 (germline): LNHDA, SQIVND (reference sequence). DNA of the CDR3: TGTGCCAGTAGATACGGGCAGGGTCCCGGGGAGCTGTTTTTT. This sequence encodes CASRYGQGPGELFF.

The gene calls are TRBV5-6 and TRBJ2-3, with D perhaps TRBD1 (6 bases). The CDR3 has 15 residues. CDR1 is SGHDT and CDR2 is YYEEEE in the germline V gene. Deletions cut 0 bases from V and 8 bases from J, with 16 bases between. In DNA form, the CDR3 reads TGTGCCAGCAGCTTGGTGGGAATGGGGGCGGGTACGCAGTATTTT. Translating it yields CASSLVGMGAGTQYF. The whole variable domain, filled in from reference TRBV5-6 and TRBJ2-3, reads DAGVTQSPTHLIKTRGQQVTLRCSPKSGHDTVSWYQQALGQGPQFIFQYYEEEERQRGNFPDRFSGHQFPNYSSELNVNALLLGDSALYLCASSLVGMGAGTQYFGPGTRLTVL.

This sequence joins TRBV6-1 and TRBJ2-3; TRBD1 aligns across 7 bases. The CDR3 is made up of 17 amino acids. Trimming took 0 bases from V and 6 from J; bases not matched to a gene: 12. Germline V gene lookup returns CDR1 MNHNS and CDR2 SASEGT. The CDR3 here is CASSEALNRGPPDTQYF. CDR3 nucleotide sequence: TGTGCCAGCAGTGAAGCCCTGAACAGGGGCCCCCCTGATACGCAGTATTTT.

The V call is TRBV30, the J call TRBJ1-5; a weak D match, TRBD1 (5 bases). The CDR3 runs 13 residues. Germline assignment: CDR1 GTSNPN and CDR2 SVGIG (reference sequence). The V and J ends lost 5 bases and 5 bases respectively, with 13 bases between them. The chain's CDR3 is CAWAPGRYQPQHF. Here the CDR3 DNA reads TGTGCCTGGGCCCCAGGGAGGTATCAGCCCCAGCATTTT.

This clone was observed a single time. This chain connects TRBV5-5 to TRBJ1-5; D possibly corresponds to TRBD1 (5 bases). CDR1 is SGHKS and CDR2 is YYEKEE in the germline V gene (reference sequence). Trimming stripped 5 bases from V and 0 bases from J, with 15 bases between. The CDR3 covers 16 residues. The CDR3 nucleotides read TGTGCCAGCAGTCGACAGATAAGCTATAGCAATCAGCCCCAGCATTTT. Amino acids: CASSRQISYSNQPQHF.

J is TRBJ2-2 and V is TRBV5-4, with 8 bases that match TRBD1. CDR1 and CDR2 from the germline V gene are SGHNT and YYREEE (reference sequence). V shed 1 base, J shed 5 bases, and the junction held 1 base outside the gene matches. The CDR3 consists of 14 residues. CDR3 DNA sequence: TGTGCCAGCAGCTTGACAGGGGGTACCGGGGAGCTGTTTTTT. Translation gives CASSLTGGTGELFF.

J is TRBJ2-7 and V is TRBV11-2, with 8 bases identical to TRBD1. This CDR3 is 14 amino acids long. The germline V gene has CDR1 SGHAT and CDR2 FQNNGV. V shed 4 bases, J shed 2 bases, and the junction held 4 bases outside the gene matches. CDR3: CASSYSTGAYEQYF. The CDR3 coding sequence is TGTGCCAGCAGCTATTCGACAGGGGCCTACGAGCAGTACTTC.

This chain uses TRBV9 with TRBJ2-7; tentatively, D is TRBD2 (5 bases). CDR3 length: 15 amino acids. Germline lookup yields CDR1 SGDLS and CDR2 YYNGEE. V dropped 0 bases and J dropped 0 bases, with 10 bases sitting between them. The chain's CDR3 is CASSVEGGSSYEQYF. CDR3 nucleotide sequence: TGTGCCAGCAGCGTAGAAGGTGGGAGCTCCTACGAGCAGTACTTC.